This TCR beta chain was sequenced for a study of T cells in localized non-small cell lung cancer (dated by TCRdb to 2020 to 2022). As for the study more broadly: The study analyzed T cell repertoires of about 230 early-stage NSCLC patients, comparing tumors and uninvolved tumor-adjacent lungs. The mean age of the NSCLC patients was about 64 years, with 120 to 150 men and around 110 women. All 250 or so NSCLC patients in the cohort were treatment-naive and had localized lung tumors that were resected. The paper's findings and limits, for the study overall: Since the design was exploratory, TCR variables were selected using unadjusted p-values with no false-discovery rate correction. Because multi-region tumor sequencing was not done, intratumor heterogeneity could not be ruled out. Longer overall survival was associated with higher blood T cell density, whereas shorter survival was associated with higher adjacent-lung clonality. The highest T cell clonality was observed in uninvolved tumor-adjacent lung, where clonality exceeded that of tumor, suggesting that antigenic responses were more focused in uninvolved tumor-adjacent lung. Of the top 100 tumor clones, a median of roughly 56 were detected in paired uninvolved adjacent lung; under 35 were also among that lung's top 100.

At diagnosis, tumor, uninvolved tumor-adjacent lung and peripheral blood were collected and then preserved as a mix of FFPE and fresh-frozen material. For TCR repertoire profiling, blood samples were analyzed as peripheral blood mononuclear cells. About this clone: The specificity of this receptor is unknown. Base qualities were left out, and no much larger clone turns up one base away.

TCR beta CDR3 regions were sequenced from DNA using the immunoSEQ Assay. In the authors' own workflow: To compute T cell density, TCR beta template counts were normalized to usable DNA, which was estimated by amplifying housekeeping genes. The preseqR package was used to estimate richness by extrapolating to 400,000 templates for PBMC samples and to 120,000 templates for tissue samples. Clonality was calculated as one minus Pielou's evenness. Tissue-enriched TCRs were identified through differential abundance testing performed on productive amino-acid clonotypes, with a minimum total count of 5 and an alpha of 0.1. The Jaccard Index and the Morisita Overlap Index were used to measure how much the repertoires overlapped between compartments. GLIPH grouped TCR beta CDR3s together with public tetramer-defined viral CDR3s, and a viral motif had to include at least three viral sequences and show V-gene enrichment. TCRdb re-hosts the immuneACCESS table, in-frame sequences only. Its copies lack some clones; in the studies checked, an unresolved V gene accounts for under half of them, and the cause for the rest is not known. D and trimming come from the DNA, and the V and J calls and clone size come from that table. This sample is represented by more than 20,000 clones; approximately 84% of them were singletons. The ten largest clones represent around 28% of the sample.

Between the V and J ends, shortened by 4 bases and 3 bases respectively, the junction contains 11 bases. Including the terminal cysteine and phenylalanine, the CDR3 comprises 14 residues. Only the CDR3 region is kept as DNA, spanning 42 bases read in frame from base 1. Looking up the germline V gene yields CDR1 SGHTS and CDR2 YDEGEE. This TCR was recovered from a male donor aged 60 or over with stage I squamous cell lung carcinoma. This sequence uses TRBV5-8 and TRBJ1-5; perhaps TRBD1 is the D gene, with 6 bases matching. The specimen comprised peripheral blood, sampled before any cancer treatment. The CDR3 region has the sequence CASSRTVTNQPQHF. The sequenced DNA: TGTGCCAGCAGCCGGACAGTTACCAATCAGCCCCAGCATTTT.